The clone carrying this TCR beta chain was observed at least ten times. The sample originates from a study of regulatory T cells in long-lasting Graves disease. As to time point: newly diagnosed GD, antithyroid drugs for less than 3 months. Extracted RNA from PBMCs served as the source of the TCR library. Libraries of TCR beta came from iRepertoire HTBI primers plus Arm-PCR of CDR3 regions. Using its own MiXCR run on the multiplex PCR reads, TCRdb lists one record per CDR3 protein. The table shows around 230,000 distinct CDR3 sequences, with about 17% occurring only once. Trimming at V came to 0 bases and at J to 4 bases, leaving 2 bases not matched to a gene. From germline, CDR1 is SGDLS and CDR2 YYNGEE. The CDR3 has 15 residues.

The sequence came from a female donor with Graves disease. The sample here was peripheral blood mononuclear cells (PBMCs), taken at new diagnosis, from a patient treated with antithyroid drugs. This chain joins TRBV9 and TRBJ2-5; TRBD2 agrees at 11 bases. The DNA for the CDR3 is TGTGCCAGCAGCGTAGAGGGACTAGCGGCAGAGACCCAGTACTTC. Protein: CASSVEGLAAETQYF.